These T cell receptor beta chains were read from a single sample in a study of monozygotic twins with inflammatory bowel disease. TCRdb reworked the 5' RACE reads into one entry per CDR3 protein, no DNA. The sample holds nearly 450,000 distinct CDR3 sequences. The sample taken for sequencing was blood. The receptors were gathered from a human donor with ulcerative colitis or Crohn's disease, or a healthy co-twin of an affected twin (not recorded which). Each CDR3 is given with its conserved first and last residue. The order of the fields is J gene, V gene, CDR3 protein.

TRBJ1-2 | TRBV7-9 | CASSLNARQGGYTF
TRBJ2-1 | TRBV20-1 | CSASRLAAYNEQFF
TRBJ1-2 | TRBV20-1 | CSATKPGTAYGYTF
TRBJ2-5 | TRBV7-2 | CASSFRTGASLGTQYF
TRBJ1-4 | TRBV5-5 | CASSRLGTVNEKLFF
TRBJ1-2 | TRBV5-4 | CASSLEQATFGYTF
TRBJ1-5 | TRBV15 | CATSRDLREEQPQHF
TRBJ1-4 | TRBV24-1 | CATSLTEGRGCCEKLFF
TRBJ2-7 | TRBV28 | CASSLLLSGRDPTYEQYF
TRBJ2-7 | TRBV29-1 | CSVEVGAAKTYEQYF
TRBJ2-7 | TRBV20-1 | CSAKMGDEQYF
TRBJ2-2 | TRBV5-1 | CASSLSGELFF
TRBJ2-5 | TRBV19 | CASSIWSNRETQYF
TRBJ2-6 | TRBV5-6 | CASSIVMGPSGANVLTF
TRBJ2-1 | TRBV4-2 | CASSQDTDRAYNEQFF
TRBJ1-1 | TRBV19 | CASSIEGGGTEAFF
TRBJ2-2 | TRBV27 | CASSLGTSSAGELFF
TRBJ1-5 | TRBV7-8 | CASSLVGQGDQPQHF
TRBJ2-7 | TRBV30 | CAWGQGNSHEQYF
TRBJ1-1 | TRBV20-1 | CSARLMNTEAFF
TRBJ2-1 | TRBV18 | CASSEAGVSSYNEQFF
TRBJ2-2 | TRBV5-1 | CASSLTGGDITGELFF
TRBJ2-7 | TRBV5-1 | CASSPMGYEQYF
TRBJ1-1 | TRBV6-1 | CASSGGRPGPNTEAFF
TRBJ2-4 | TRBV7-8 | CASSLLGGDIQYF
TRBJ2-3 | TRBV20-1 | CSARDQGGTDTQYF
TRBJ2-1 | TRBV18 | CASSIISEQFF
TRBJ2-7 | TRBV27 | CASRLASGAPYEQYF
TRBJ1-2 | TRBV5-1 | CASSPWEDGYTF
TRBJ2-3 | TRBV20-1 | CSVEGAGGGADTQYF
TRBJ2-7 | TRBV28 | CASRPPGLAAVGEQYF
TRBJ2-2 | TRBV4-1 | CASSQETVGELFF
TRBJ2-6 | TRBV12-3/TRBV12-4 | CASSPDPTGANVLTF
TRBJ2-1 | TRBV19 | CASSIGTVTYNEQFF
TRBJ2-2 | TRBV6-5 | CASRPTAGELFF